These 21 T cell receptor beta chains were sequenced from one sample in a study of blood T cells in healthy people across ages. Together with a sample-barcoded 5' primer, a J-beta primer mix was included in a second PCR lasting about 6 to 11 cycles. From the 5' RACE reads, TCRdb called clonotypes with MiXCR, one entry per CDR3 protein. The table has about 800,000 distinct CDR3 sequences, around a quarter seen once. Another study also made use of these data, one on T cells of mothers and their children.

The sample comprised blood. The receptors come from a boy under 18 in good health.

This clonotype was counted between two and nine times. The chain has TRBV10-3 and TRBJ2-5; D ambiguous. V dropped 3 bases and J dropped 3 bases, with 8 bases sitting between them. Germline CDR1 is ENHRY and CDR2 is SYGVKD. The length of the CDR3 is 13 residues. The CDR3 coding sequence is TGTGCCATCAGTGAAAAAAGGGAAGAGACCCAGTACTTC. Translated, it gives CAISEKREETQYF.

The V gene is TRBV5-1, the J gene TRBJ1-5; D uncertain. The CDR3 has 15 amino acids. Trimming stripped 0 bases from V and 4 bases from J, with 11 bases between. Germline values: CDR1 SGHRS, CDR2 YFSETQ. The CDR3 loop is CASSLDGSKNQPQHF. The CDR3 region has the DNA TGCGCCAGCAGCTTGGATGGGAGTAAGAATCAGCCCCAGCATTTT.

This clonotype has more than one count but fewer than ten. The rearrangement uses TRBV3-1 and TRBJ2-3; perhaps TRBD2 as D (5 bases). V gave up 4 bases and J gave up 2 bases, with 13 bases separating them. Per germline, CDR1 LGHDT and CDR2 YNNKEL (reference sequence). The CDR3 is made up of 15 amino acids. The CDR3 DNA reads TGTGCCAGCAGCCCCCCCATCGGGAACACAGATACGCAGTATTTT. This translates into CASSPPIGNTDTQYF.

The rearrangement joins TRBV6-1 to TRBJ2-3; 10 bases map to TRBD1. The CDR3 length is 15 residues. V shed 6 bases, J shed 3 bases, and the junction held 6 bases outside the gene matches. Looked up from germline, CDR1 is MNHNS and CDR2 is SASEGT. The CDR3 spells CASRAGQGETDTQYF. CDR3 nucleotides: TGTGCCAGCAGAGCAGGACAGGGGGAAACAGATACGCAGTATTTT.

The chain uses TRBV12-3 or TRBV12-4 and TRBJ2-7; TRBD1 matches at 9 bases. There are 15 residues in the CDR3. V shed 7 bases, J shed 0 bases, and the junction held 7 bases outside the gene matches. Here the CDR3 reads CASNEQGASSYEQYF. CDR3 nucleotides: TGTGCCAGCAACGAACAGGGGGCGAGCTCCTACGAGCAGTACTTC.

This clonotype showed up just a few times. The chain employs TRBV25-1 and TRBJ2-4, with unresolved D. This CDR3 is 13 amino acids long. Per germline, CDR1 MGHDK and CDR2 SYGVNS. V shed 3 bases and J shed 6 bases, with 9 bases lying between them. The chain's CDR3 is CASSDRVANIQYF. The DNA for the CDR3 is TGTGCCAGCAGTGATAGGGTGGCAAACATTCAGTACTTC. The full variable domain, with the rest looked up from reference TRBV25-1 and TRBJ2-4, is EADIYQTPRYLVIGTGKKITLECSQTMGHDKMYWYQQDPGMELHLIHYSYGVNSTEKGDLSSESTVSRIRTEHFPLTLESARPSHTSQYLCASSDRVANIQYFGAGTRLSVL.

This clonotype was seen more than once but under ten times. The J gene is TRBJ1-5, the V gene TRBV20-1; D is uncertain. In germline, CDR1 is DFQATT, CDR2 SNEGSKA (reference sequence). V lost 0 bases and J lost 3, with 3 bases in between. The CDR3 contains 12 residues. The CDR3 region has the DNA TGCAGTGCTAGAGACATCAATCAGCCCCAGCATTTT. Translation gives CSARDINQPQHF.

The V and J genes are TRBV7-2 and TRBJ2-5; D unresolved. The last part of the DNA fits TRBJ2-1 better; the J call may be wrong. The CDR3 consists of 15 residues. The germline gives CDR1 SGHTA, CDR2 FQGNSA. For the CDR3, the DNA is TGTGCCAGCAGCTTAGAATGGAGTACCTACAATGAGCAGTTCTTC. Translated, it gives CASSLEWSTYNEQFF.

In this sample, this clonotype turned up a few times. The junction does not match germline at one end; this may be a read error. V gene TRBV24-1 combines with J gene TRBJ2-1, with a weak D call TRBD2 (6 bases). This CDR3 has 15 amino acids. Germline-derived CDR1 and CDR2 are KGHDR and SFDVKD. The CDR3 protein is CATSSGWASYNERFF. DNA for the CDR3: TGTGCCACCAGTAGCGGGTGGGCCTCCTACAATGAGCGGTTCTTC.

The J gene is TRBJ1-2, the V gene TRBV2; weak D call: TRBD1 (6 bases). The length of the CDR3 is 14 residues. Germline V gene lookup returns CDR1 SNHLY and CDR2 FYNNEI. The V end lost 9 bases, the J end lost 4 bases, and 18 bases lay between the germline ends. The CDR3 protein is CASREDSNFYGYTF. As DNA, the CDR3 is TGTGCCAGTAGGGAGGACAGTAACTTCTATGGCTACACCTTC.

The chain has TRBV7-9 and TRBJ2-5, with TRBD2 identical over 9 bases. CDR3 size: 14 residues. Germline V CDR1 and CDR2: SEHNR, FQNEAQ (reference sequence). V shed 3 bases and J 4 bases; nucleotides not matched to a gene: 3. The CDR3 sequence: CASSFQAGGETQYF. In DNA, the CDR3 is TGTGCCAGCAGCTTCCAAGCGGGGGGAGAGACCCAGTACTTC.

The table lists this clonotype with a few counts. V and J are TRBV20-1 and TRBJ2-1; 8 bases are shared with TRBD2. Germline V CDR1 and CDR2: DFQATT, SNEGSKA (reference sequence). The ends lost 1 base at V and 1 base at J; junction bases unmatched: 6. The CDR3 totals 16 residues. The CDR3 DNA reads TGCAGTGCTAGAGTAGCGGGGATAGGGTCCTACAATGAGCAGTTCTTC. This encodes CSARVAGIGSYNEQFF.

The gene calls are TRBV28 and TRBJ2-3, with 14 bases aligning to TRBD2. The length of the CDR3 is 18 residues. The V segment lost 1 base and the J segment 5 bases; nucleotides outside the gene matches: 8. Germline lookup yields CDR1 MDHEN and CDR2 SYDVKM. In DNA form, the CDR3 reads TGTGCCAGCAGTTTATTGGGACTAGCGGGAGAGCGGGTAGATACGCAGTATTTT. This translates into CASSLLGLAGERVDTQYF.

This chain connects TRBV6-2 or TRBV6-3 to TRBJ2-6, with 7 bases lining up with TRBD1. Germline V lookup: CDR1 MNHEY, CDR2 SVGEGT. The CDR3 loop spans 17 amino acids. Trimming removed 2 bases from V and 0 bases from J; junction bases left unmatched: 4. Here the CDR3 reads CASSYRSGGSGANVLTF. The CDR3 DNA sequence: TGTGCCAGCAGTTACAGGTCAGGGGGCTCTGGGGCCAACGTCCTGACTTTC.

The gene calls are TRBV28 and TRBJ2-7; TRBD2 matches 7 bases. The CDR3 runs 13 residues. Unmatched junction bases numbered 4, after V lost 8 bases and J lost 0 bases. Germline values: CDR1 MDHEN, CDR2 SYDVKM. The CDR3 nucleotides read TGTGCCAGCCGGGGAGGGAACTCCTACGAGCAGTACTTC. Protein sequence: CASRGGNSYEQYF.

This clonotype came up many times. The chain couples TRBV29-1 to TRBJ2-5, with D perhaps matching TRBD1 or TRBD2 (6 bases each). Trimming left V 1 base short and J 4 bases short, with 7 bases between. The CDR3 has 12 amino acids. CDR1 is SQVTM, CDR2 ANQGSEA, per germline. CDR3 in amino acids: CSVEGGAETQYF. CDR3 nucleotide sequence: TGCAGCGTTGAAGGGGGGGCAGAGACCCAGTACTTC.

DNA of the CDR3: TGTGCCAGTGCGGCGGGCTTCGGGGAAAAACTGTTTTTT. This encodes CASAAGFGEKLFF. The chain links TRBV7-6 to TRBJ1-4; no clear D gene. V was shortened by 9 bases and J by 8 bases, with 16 bases between the two germline ends. Germline values: CDR1 SGHVS, CDR2 FNYEAQ. This CDR3 is 13 amino acids long.

This clonotype came up a few times. An end of the junction does not agree with germline; a read error may underlie this. V is TRBV5-1 and J is TRBJ2-1; weak D call: TRBD2 (5 bases). Germline V gives CDR1 SGHRS, CDR2 YFSETQ. The CDR3 totals 16 residues. CDR3 in DNA: TGCGCCAGCAGCTTGAATTCCAAGCGGCACTACAATGAACAGTTCTTC. Its translation: CASSLNSKRHYNEQFF.

The chain has TRBV10-3 and TRBJ2-7; D uncertain. Trimming took off 4 bases at V and 5 bases at J, with 18 bases between the two ends. Germline loops: CDR1 ENHRY, CDR2 SYGVKD. The CDR3 covers 15 residues. The CDR3 bases are TGTGCCATCAGTGCTCCGATGGACGGGTGGAACGAGCAGTACTTC. It specifies CAISAPMDGWNEQYF.

This clonotype was found a few times. V is TRBV20-1 and J is TRBJ2-1; no clear D gene. The better agreement between TRBJ2-5 and the DNA end casts doubt on the J call. The CDR3 is 14 amino acids. CDR1 and CDR2 from the germline V gene are DFQATT and SNEGSKA (reference sequence). CDR3 sequence: CSARGAAITETQYF. The CDR3 nucleotides read TGCAGTGCTAGAGGGGCGGCGATTACAGAGACCCAGTACTTC.

This clonotype occurred a few times. The V gene is TRBV9, the J gene TRBJ1-2; the D gene is possibly TRBD1 (5 bases). Germline V gene sequence: CDR1 SGDLS, CDR2 YYNGEE. The CDR3 runs to 14 residues. Trimming cost V 0 bases and J 1 base, with 7 bases left between them. The chain's CDR3 is CASSVDRGNYGYTF. Here the CDR3 DNA reads TGTGCCAGCAGCGTAGATAGGGGTAACTATGGCTACACCTTC.